The 27 T cell receptor beta chains presented below share a single source sample, sequenced in a study of T cell repertoires in cytomegalovirus infection. MiXCR, run by TCRdb on the reads, gives a single entry per CDR3 protein. The profile shows hundreds of thousands of distinct CDR3 sequences, roughly 17% of them singletons. The material sequenced was PBMCs. All receptors come from a human donor in good health (CMV status not recorded). Some clones in this sample may be carry-over from other donors' samples.

This clonotype came up many times. The V and J genes are TRBV12-3 or TRBV12-4 and TRBJ1-3; 8 nucleotides line up with TRBD1. Germline trimming cut 7 bases from V and 0 bases from J; bases unmatched to any gene: 11. CDR3 length: 17 amino acids. The CDR3 here is CASTFSGTGVSGNTIYF. In nucleotides, the CDR3 is TGTGCCAGCACCTTCTCCGGGACAGGAGTCTCTGGAAACACCATATATTTT.

This clonotype came up many times. The junction differs from germline at one of its ends, possibly a read error. The chain joins TRBV2 to TRBJ1-2; D is unclear. Germline values: CDR1 SNHLY, CDR2 FYNNEI. This CDR3 has 10 amino acids. The CDR3 DNA reads as TGTGCCAGCGGTGAATATGGCTACACCTTC. This codes for CASGEYGYTF.

At least ten counts were recorded for this clonotype. This chain uses TRBV7-2 with TRBJ2-2, with D hard to call. V was cut by 1 base and J by 2 bases, with 8 bases left in between. The CDR3 sequence is 15 residues long. The germline CDR1 and CDR2 sequences are SGHTA and FQGNSA. The CDR3 DNA reads as TGTGCCAGCAGCTTAGTATTGAGCAACACCGGGGAGCTGTTTTTT. Amino acid sequence: CASSLVLSNTGELFF.

This chain connects TRBV9 to TRBJ1-1; tentative D call: TRBD1 (6 bases). Trimming took off 4 bases at V and 1 base at J, with 11 bases between the two ends. The CDR3 is 14 amino acids. Looked up from germline, CDR1 is SGDLS and CDR2 is YYNGEE. CDR3 sequence (DNA): TGTGCCAGCAGCCCGCGACAGGCGAACACTGAAGCTTTCTTT. Its translation: CASSPRQANTEAFF.

The chain carries TRBV27 and TRBJ1-6; the D gene is possibly TRBD1 (5 bases). This CDR3 spans 18 amino acids. Germline lookup yields CDR1 MNHEY and CDR2 SMNVEV (reference sequence). V was cut by 4 bases and J by 8 bases, with 24 bases left in between. The CDR3 region is CASSSRGTSKINDSPLHF. The CDR3 coding sequence is TGTGCCAGCAGTTCTAGAGGGACGTCTAAAATAAATGATTCACCCCTCCACTTT.

In its sample, this clonotype was seen many times. The chain joins TRBV4-1 to TRBJ2-5, with D uncertain. With 0 bases removed from V and 3 bases from J, the gap between germline ends came to 11 bases. CDR1 and CDR2 (germline): MGHRA, YSYEKL. The CDR3 is 15 amino acids. The CDR3 spells CASSQDLHGKETQYF. The CDR3, as DNA: TGCGCCAGCAGCCAAGATCTTCACGGAAAAGAGACCCAGTACTTC.

This clonotype was picked up many times. The CDR3: CASSPGLFTEAFF. The CDR3 DNA follows: TGTGCCAGCAGCCCAGGGTTATTCACTGAAGCTTTCTTT. The rearrangement uses TRBV7-8 and TRBJ1-1; D is perhaps TRBD1 (5 bases). V shed 5 bases and J shed 4 bases, with 11 bases lying between them. The germline CDR1 and CDR2 sequences are SGHVS and FQNEAQ. CDR3 length: 13 amino acids. The full variable domain, with the rest looked up from reference TRBV7-8 and TRBJ1-1, is GAGVSQSPRYKVAKRGQDVALRCDPISGHVSLFWYQQALGQGPEFLTYFQNEAQLDKSGLPSDRFFAERPEGSVSTLKIQRTQQEDSAVYLCASSPGLFTEAFFGQGTRLTVV.

This clonotype turned up a few times. The gene calls are TRBV5-1 and TRBJ2-7; D gene unclear. The CDR3 extends over 14 amino acids. Trimming removed 0 bases at V and 3 bases at J, with 10 bases between. CDR1 and CDR2 (germline): SGHRS, YFSETQ. The CDR3 loop is CASSLEAAYYEQYF. DNA for the CDR3: TGCGCCAGCAGCTTGGAGGCGGCTTACTACGAGCAGTACTTC.

In this sample, this clonotype turned up many times. The V call is TRBV6-1, the J call TRBJ1-1; D remains unclear. The CDR3 loop spans 14 amino acids. Germline V gives CDR1 MNHNS, CDR2 SASEGT. Trimming took 7 bases from V and 4 from J, leaving 16 bases between them. CDR3 sequence (DNA): TGTGCCAGCATGGAACGTTGGACGGGCACTGAAGCTTTCTTT. It translates to CASMERWTGTEAFF.

This clonotype has just a few counts. This chain links TRBV2 with TRBJ1-5, with D uncertain. V was pared by 6 bases and J by 3 bases, with 6 bases between. CDR3 length: 12 residues. CDR1 is SNHLY, CDR2 FYNNEI, per germline. CDR3 in amino acids: CASRVLNQPQHF. CDR3 nucleotides: TGTGCCAGCAGAGTCCTCAATCAGCCCCAGCATTTT.

This clonotype was detected a few times. This chain uses TRBV5-5 with TRBJ2-7; D not resolved. Germline loops: CDR1 SGHKS, CDR2 YYEKEE (reference sequence). The CDR3 is 13 amino acids. V gave up 0 bases and J gave up 5 bases, with 9 bases separating them. The CDR3 sequence: CASSLEASNEQYF. For the CDR3, the DNA is TGTGCCAGCAGCTTGGAGGCCTCAAACGAGCAGTACTTC.

This clonotype was observed a handful of times. The rearrangement uses TRBV4-2 and TRBJ2-7; tentatively, D is TRBD1 (6 bases). The CDR3 contains 16 residues. V dropped 0 bases and J dropped 2 bases, with 14 bases sitting between them. Germline CDR1 is LGHNA and CDR2 is YNFKEQ. The CDR3: CASSQEATGSAYEQYF. CDR3 nucleotide sequence: TGTGCCAGCAGCCAAGAAGCGACAGGTAGCGCCTACGAGCAGTACTTC.

At least ten counts were recorded for this clonotype. CDR3 loop: CASSIGQGPRSGEQYF. The CDR3 bases are TGTGCCAGCAGTATAGGACAGGGCCCTAGATCTGGCGAGCAGTACTTC. The chain has TRBV7-6 and TRBJ2-7, with 8 bases matching TRBD1. This CDR3 region has 16 residues. Germline V gene data show CDR1 as SGHVS and CDR2 as FNYEAQ. J was trimmed by 6 bases and V by 6 bases; bases with no gene match: 16.

This clonotype was seen at least ten times. V gene TRBV7-2 combines with J gene TRBJ2-1, with D perhaps matching TRBD1 (5 bases). CDR3 size: 15 residues. Germline lookup yields CDR1 SGHTA and CDR2 FQGNSA. Trimming took 1 base from V and 2 from J, leaving 9 bases between them. In DNA form, the CDR3 reads TGTGCCAGCAGCTTAGAGGGGCCCCCCTACAATGAGCAGTTCTTC. This sequence encodes CASSLEGPPYNEQFF.

V and J are TRBV7-2 and TRBJ1-2, with D possibly TRBD1 on 5 matching bases. Germline assignment: CDR1 SGHTA and CDR2 FQGNSA. V was pared by 4 bases and J by 3 bases, with 12 bases between. The CDR3 covers 14 residues. CDR3 sequence (DNA): TGTGCCAGCAGCTCTGAGGGGTTCCACTATGGCTACACCTTC. This sequence encodes CASSSEGFHYGYTF.

This clonotype has just a few counts. The gene calls are TRBV4-2 and TRBJ2-1; 10 bases match TRBD1. The V and J ends lost 4 bases and 8 bases, in that order; junction bases with no gene match: 11. CDR1 and CDR2 (germline): LGHNA, YNFKEQ. The length of the CDR3 is 16 residues. CDR3 residues: CASSLNPGQGSHEQFF. CDR3 DNA sequence: TGTGCCAGCAGCCTTAATCCGGGACAGGGGTCCCATGAGCAGTTCTTC.

This clonotype appeared a few times. V gene TRBV12-3 or TRBV12-4 combines with J gene TRBJ1-5, with a weak D call TRBD1 (5 bases). This CDR3 comprises 12 residues. V lost 5 bases, J lost 9 bases, and 11 bases lay in between. CDR3 region: CASSRGPTPQHF. The CDR3 DNA sequence: TGTGCCAGCAGTCGGGGCCCGACGCCCCAGCATTTT.

The chain is built from TRBV6-1 and TRBJ1-5, with D hard to call. The germline V and J ends were trimmed by 7 bases and 0 bases, with 10 bases remaining between them. CDR3 length equals 14 residues. The germline V gene has CDR1 MNHNS and CDR2 SASEGT. CDR3 protein: CASIPSNSNQPQHF. CDR3 bases: TGTGCCAGCATCCCATCGAATAGCAATCAGCCCCAGCATTTT.

This sequence joins TRBV15 and TRBJ2-5; D is possibly TRBD1 (6 bases). The length of the CDR3 is 14 residues. The germline V gene encodes CDR1 LNHNV and CDR2 YYDKDF (reference sequence). The V gene lost 0 bases and the J gene lost 4 bases, with 9 bases spanning the gap. CDR3 DNA: TGTGCCACCAGCAGAGATTCCAGGGGAGAGACCCAGTACTTC. Its translation: CATSRDSRGETQYF.

This clonotype has at least ten counts. The rearrangement links TRBV6-5 to TRBJ1-6; no clear D. Trimming took 2 bases from V and 10 from J, leaving 15 bases between them. The CDR3 sequence is 15 residues long. Germline CDR1 MNHEY, CDR2 SVGAGI. This chain's CDR3 is CASSYRGYLGSPLHF. The CDR3, as DNA: TGTGCCAGCAGTTACCGCGGCTATCTGGGGTCACCCCTCCACTTT.

In its sample, this clonotype was seen a few times. The chain has TRBV10-3 and TRBJ2-1; 8 bases are shared with TRBD1. CDR3 length equals 12 residues. Trimming took 8 bases from V and 8 from J; bases not matched to a gene: 5. Germline V lookup: CDR1 ENHRY, CDR2 SYGVKD. The CDR3 DNA sequence: TGTGCCATCGGTCAGACAGGGGATGAGCAGTTCTTC. Its translation: CAIGQTGDEQFF.

A few counts support this clonotype. CDR3 region: CSASRAYGDSPLHF. In nucleotides, the CDR3 is TGCAGTGCTAGCCGAGCATATGGGGATTCACCCCTCCACTTT. The rearrangement uses TRBV20-1 and TRBJ1-6; D not resolved. The length of the CDR3 is 14 residues. V was shortened by 3 bases and J by 8 bases, with 14 bases between the two germline ends. Germline V CDR1 and CDR2: DFQATT, SNEGSKA (reference sequence).

This chain links TRBV28 with TRBJ2-5; TRBD2 is a possible D gene (6 bases). The CDR3 is made up of 15 amino acids. Germline V gene data show CDR1 as MDHEN and CDR2 as SYDVKM. V was trimmed by 9 bases and J by 5 bases, leaving 22 bases between them. Here the CDR3 reads CASQRDSPFWETQYF. CDR3 DNA sequence: TGTGCCAGTCAACGGGACTCACCTTTTTGGGAGACCCAGTACTTC.

The sample holds a few counts of this clonotype. The rearrangement uses TRBV19 and TRBJ1-2, with TRBD1 as a possible D gene (6 bases). With 6 bases removed from V and 2 bases from J, the gap between germline ends came to 13 bases. There are 14 residues in the CDR3. Per the germline V gene, CDR1 is LNHDA and CDR2 is SQIVND (reference sequence). The CDR3 protein is CASRSPGQNYGYTF. CDR3 DNA sequence: TGTGCCAGTAGAAGCCCCGGACAGAACTATGGCTACACCTTC.

The chain combines TRBV12-3 or TRBV12-4 with TRBJ1-2, with TRBD1 matching 7 bases. The length of the CDR3 is 14 residues. Trimming took 5 bases from V and 7 from J; bases not matched to a gene: 10. The CDR3 sequence is CASSLTDRLGGYTF. The CDR3 region has the DNA TGTGCCAGCAGTCTAACGGACAGGCTGGGTGGCTACACCTTC.

Ten or more counts support this clonotype. This sequence joins TRBV7-9 and TRBJ2-1; 7 positions match TRBD2. The CDR3 length is 18 residues. V was clipped by 4 bases and J by 9 bases; unmatched bases: 21. Germline CDR1 SEHNR, CDR2 FQNEAQ (reference sequence). In DNA, the CDR3 is TGTGCCAGCAGCTCTCCCAGCGGGGCGAGCCCTTTCGGCGGTGAGCAGTTCTTC. It is translated as CASSSPSGASPFGGEQFF.

The CDR3 DNA follows: TGTGCCAGCAGACGGGACATCGGCGAGACCCAGTACTTC. This encodes CASRRDIGETQYF. The chain has TRBV2 and TRBJ2-5; perhaps TRBD1 as D (6 bases). The V end lost 6 bases, the J end lost 5 bases, and 13 bases lay between the germline ends. The CDR3 runs 13 residues. Germline values: CDR1 SNHLY, CDR2 FYNNEI.